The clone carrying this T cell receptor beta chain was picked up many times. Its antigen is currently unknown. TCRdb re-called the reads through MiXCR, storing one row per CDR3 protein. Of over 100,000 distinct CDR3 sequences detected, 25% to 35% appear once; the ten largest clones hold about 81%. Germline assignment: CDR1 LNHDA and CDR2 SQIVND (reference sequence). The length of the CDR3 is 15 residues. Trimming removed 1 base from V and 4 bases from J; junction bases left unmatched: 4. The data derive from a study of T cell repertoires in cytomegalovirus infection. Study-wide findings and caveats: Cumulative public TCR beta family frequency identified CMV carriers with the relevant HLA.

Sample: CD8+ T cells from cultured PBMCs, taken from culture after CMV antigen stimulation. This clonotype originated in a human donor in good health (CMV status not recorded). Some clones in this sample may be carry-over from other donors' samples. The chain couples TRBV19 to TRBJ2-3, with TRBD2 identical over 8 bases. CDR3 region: CASSIGAGAADTQYF. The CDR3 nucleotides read TGTGCCAGTAGTATAGGAGCGGGGGCGGCAGATACGCAGTATTTT.